This T cell receptor (beta chain) was sequenced in a study of shared clonotypes between healthy human individuals. About the research overall: Donors, aged 18 to 49, were a couple of women and a few men.

This table comes from immunoSEQ multiplex PCR, and its TCRdb copy is limited to in-frame clones, with some not included. The table includes around 2.3 million clones, 95% detected once. CDR1 is MGHDK, CDR2 SYGVNS, per germline. This CDR3 has 14 amino acids. V was trimmed by 6 bases and J by 9 bases, leaving 19 bases between them. The source is a man between 18 and 35 years old in good health. Input material: naive CD4+ T cells sorted from blood. Subset denoted: CD45RA+ positively selected. The gene calls are TRBV25-1 and TRBJ2-3; a weak D match, TRBD2 (6 bases). In nucleotides, the CDR3 is TGTGCCAGCAGCCTCGGGACGGCGGGGAGCACGCAGTATTTT. Amino acids: CASSLGTAGSTQYF.